A selection of T cell receptor beta chains follows, all from one sample in a study of STAT5B mutations in CD4+ large granular lymphocyte leukemia. Profiled with immunoSEQ multiplex PCR; TCRdb holds only in-frame clones, not every one. The data hold about 25,000 clones, with 74% observed a single time. The sequencing sample was made of CD4+ T cells from blood buffy coats. The receptors were gathered from a human donor in good health. Both conserved end residues are part of each CDR3. The order of the fields is CDR3 DNA, CDR3 protein, D gene, clone size, J gene, V gene. The D gene is left open where the match is weak. Clone size appears in some rows only: once, few, many, or a class for an expanded clone.

TGTGCCAGCAGCTCCTCGGGGACTAGAGGGGTAGAGACCCAGTACTTC | CASSSSGTRGVETQYF | TRBD2 | . | TRBJ2-5 | TRBV7-2
TGTGCCAGCAGGCCGGGCAAGTCGTCACCCCTCCACTTT | CASRPGKSSPLHF | . | . | TRBJ1-6 | TRBV6-6
TGCAGCGTTGGGAGTGCATCCTATGGCTACACCTTC | CSVGSASYGYTF | . | . | TRBJ1-2 | TRBV29-1
TGTGCCAGCAGCTTAGTACTAGCGGAGAGCTCCTACAATGAGCAGTTCTTC | CASSLVLAESSYNEQFF | TRBD2 | . | TRBJ2-1 | TRBV7-6
TGTGCCAGCAGTGAGGTTCTTGAAAAACTGTTTTTT | CASSEVLEKLFF | . | . | TRBJ1-4 | TRBV6-1
TGCAGTGCTCGCGGGACTTACGAGCAGTACTTC | CSARGTYEQYF | . | . | TRBJ2-7 | TRBV20-1
TGTGCCAGTAATGGCATGAGGGGCAATCAGCCCCAGCATTTT | CASNGMRGNQPQHF | . | . | TRBJ1-5 | TRBV19
TGTGCCAGCAGCGTCGGGGAGTACGAGACCCAGTACTTC | CASSVGEYETQYF | . | . | TRBJ2-5 | TRBV9
TGTGCCAGCAGTGAAAACAGGGGAGGCGAGCAGTACTTC | CASSENRGGEQYF | . | . | TRBJ2-7 | TRBV6-1
TGCAGTGCTAAAGGCACCGGGGAGCTGTTTTTT | CSAKGTGELFF | . | few | TRBJ2-2 | TRBV20-1
TGTGCCAGCCGCCTCCGGGATACTAATTCACCCCTCCACTTT | CASRLRDTNSPLHF | . | . | TRBJ1-6 | TRBV19
TGTGCCAGCTCCCCCCCACAGGGGGCTTTTGATGAGCAGTTCTTC | CASSPPQGAFDEQFF | TRBD1 | . | TRBJ2-1 | TRBV28
TGTGCCAGCACTTGGTTGGACAGGGGTGGTGAAAAACTGTTTTTT | CASTWLDRGGEKLFF | TRBD1 | once | TRBJ1-4 | TRBV28
TGTGCCTGGAGCCTGGGGATGGCTGGAAACACCATATATTTT | CAWSLGMAGNTIYF | . | . | TRBJ1-3 | TRBV30
TGTGCCAGTAGTCCGAGGGGCCGGGGACGGAGCTCTGGAAACACCATATATTTT | CASSPRGRGRSSGNTIYF | . | once | TRBJ1-3 | TRBV19
TGTGCCAGCGGAGGACAGGGGAGTAATGGCTACACCTTC | CASGGQGSNGYTF | TRBD1 | . | TRBJ1-2 | TRBV25-1
TGCGCCAGCAGCCAAATCTACGGCGGGTCAGAGACCCAGTACTTC | CASSQIYGGSETQYF | . | . | TRBJ2-5 | TRBV4-3
TGCGCCAGCAGCTCTCCAACCAATCGACTAGCGGGAGCCATCGATGAGCAGTTCTTC | CASSSPTNRLAGAIDEQFF | TRBD2 | . | TRBJ2-1 | TRBV5-1
TGCGCCAGCAGCCGAGGAGCTAGCACAGATACGCAGTATTTT | CASSRGASTDTQYF | . | few | TRBJ2-3 | TRBV4-1
TGTGCCAGCAGCTTAGGGGCAGGCTCCAATGAGCAGTTCTTC | CASSLGAGSNEQFF | . | . | TRBJ2-1 | TRBV7-6